This T cell receptor (beta chain) was sequenced in a study of identical twins. TCRdb itself ran the 5' RACE reads through MiXCR, one entry per CDR3 protein. The data contain approximately 500,000 distinct CDR3 sequences, 20% to 25% of them seen just once; the ten biggest clones take up around 3%. This clonotype came up a few times. The same specimen was also included in a second study, on T cells expressing NK-cell markers.

This clonotype originated in a woman between 18 and 30 years old in good health. What was sequenced was CD4+ T cells sorted from blood.

This CDR3 reads CASSQVGGDTYEQYF. The CDR3 coding sequence is TGTGCCAGCAGCCAAGTCGGGGGCGATACCTACGAGCAGTACTTC. This chain joins TRBV3-1 and TRBJ2-7; D possibly matches TRBD1 or TRBD2 (6 bases each). With 1 base removed from V and 2 bases from J, the gap between germline ends came to 12 bases. Germline V gene sequence: CDR1 LGHDT, CDR2 YNNKEL (reference sequence). The CDR3 spans 15 residues.